The clone carrying this T cell receptor (beta chain) was seen a single time. The CDR3 totals 16 residues. Per the germline V gene, CDR1 is SGHTA and CDR2 is FQGNSA. The junction had 8 bases not matched to a gene; V was cut back by 0 bases and J by 4 bases. Methods used by the authors: Amplification of reference gene primers was used by the study to estimate nucleated cell counts. Sequencing was performed with immunoSEQ multiplex PCR; in TCRdb, only in-frame clones are kept and a portion is missing. V, J and clone size are those of that table, while D and trimming were read from the DNA. The data show hundreds of thousands of clones, approximately 82% seen once. This entry belongs to a study of blood T cell repertoires in COVID-19. Study details: The United States, Italy and Spain supplied acute and convalescent COVID-19 samples. PBMCs, B-cell-depleted T cells, or T cells provided the cDNA or gDNA that made up the material.

Sequencing input: peripheral blood. The sequence came from a woman older than 75 with acute or convalescent COVID-19. The chain uses TRBV7-2 and TRBJ1-2; 7 bases are a match to TRBD1. The CDR3 DNA reads as TGTGCCAGCAGCTTAGCTACAGGGGATTACGTCTATGGCTACACCTTC. Translation: CASSLATGDYVYGYTF.